The 6 T cell receptor beta chains listed next were all sequenced from one sample in a study of PD-1 blockade in classical Hodgkin lymphoma. Time point noted: cycle 4 day 1 (C4D1), after about 6 weeks of nivolumab. All patients experienced relapse after autologous stem cell transplantation, and brentuximab vedotin exposure was variable. This table comes from immunoSEQ multiplex PCR, and its TCRdb copy is limited to in-frame clones, with some not included. The table lists 20,000 to 25,000 clones, 60% to 80% of them singletons. Sequencing was performed on peripheral blood mononuclear cells (PBMCs), taken before the fourth cycle of nivolumab. These receptors all stem from a human donor with classical Hodgkin lymphoma.

The chain has TRBV7-9 and TRBJ2-1; D not resolved. Germline V gene lookup returns CDR1 SEHNR and CDR2 FQNEAQ (reference sequence). The V gene lost 2 bases and the J gene lost 2 bases, with 10 bases spanning the gap. CDR3 length: 15 residues. CDR3 nucleotides: TGTGCCAGCAGCTTATTTTTTGGAACCTACAATGAGCAGTTCTTC. Protein sequence: CASSLFFGTYNEQFF.

This chain links TRBV6-5 with TRBJ1-1; perhaps TRBD1 as D (5 bases). Germline V gene sequence: CDR1 MNHEY, CDR2 SVGAGI. Trimming took 0 bases from V and 11 from J, leaving 22 bases between them. The CDR3 contains 16 residues. The CDR3 protein is CASSYSWLFGGIIAFF. In DNA form, the CDR3 reads TGTGCCAGCAGTTACTCGTGGCTTTTTGGGGGGATCATTGCTTTCTTT.

V gene TRBV30 combines with J gene TRBJ2-3; D may be TRBD1 (7 bases). This CDR3 region has 15 residues. Germline CDR1 reads GTSNPN; CDR2 reads SVGIG (reference sequence). Between the trimmed V and J ends, which lost 8 bases and 2 bases, there was a span of 20 bases. In DNA, the CDR3 is TGTGCCCGGACAGGAGGGGTGGGTCACACAGATACGCAGTATTTT. This translates into CARTGGVGHTDTQYF.

The sample holds a few counts of this clone. The J gene is TRBJ2-7, the V gene TRBV18; possibly TRBD1 for D (5 bases). Germline V gene lookup returns CDR1 KGHSH and CDR2 LQKENI. The CDR3 has 14 residues. Trimming took 3 bases from V and 3 from J, leaving 12 bases between them. CDR3 sequence reads: CASSPNPGNYEQYF. DNA for the CDR3: TGTGCCAGCTCACCTAATCCAGGGAACTACGAGCAGTACTTC.

This chain uses TRBV6-1 with TRBJ2-7; no clear D. Trimming removed 6 bases at V and 4 bases at J, with 13 bases between. Per germline, CDR1 MNHNS and CDR2 SASEGT. This CDR3 is built from 13 residues. CDR3 sequence reads: CASRLVWPYEQYF. Written as DNA, the CDR3 is TGTGCCAGCAGGTTAGTCTGGCCTTACGAGCAGTACTTC.

The chain combines TRBV7-2 with TRBJ2-1; TRBD2 matches at 9 bases. CDR1 and CDR2 (germline): SGHTA, FQGNSA. The V gene end was trimmed by 5 bases and the J gene end by 4 bases; junction bases not matched to a gene: 9. The CDR3 is 16 amino acids. CDR3 bases: TGTGCCAGCAGCCCCGCGGGGGGGTATGTTTACAATGAGCAGTTCTTC. Translating it yields CASSPAGGYVYNEQFF. Supplemented by reference TRBV7-2 and TRBJ2-1, the full variable domain reads GAGVSQSPSNKVTEKGKDVELRCDPISGHTALYWYRQSLGQGLEFLIYFQGNSAPDKSGLPSDRFSAERTGGSVSTLTIQRTQQEDSAVYLCASSPAGGYVYNEQFFGPGTRLTVL.